This is a list of T cell receptor beta chains from one sample in a study of T cell repertoires in cytomegalovirus infection. TCRdb called the reads again in MiXCR, with one record for every CDR3 protein. This table holds about 300,000 distinct CDR3 sequences, about 9.1% found once. Sequencing used PBMCs. The origin of the receptors is a human donor in good health (CMV status not recorded). Some clones in this sample may be carry-over from other donors' samples. Each CDR3 is given with its conserved first and last residue. A D gene is named only where the DNA matches it firmly. Clone size is not always given. Where it is, it says once, few, many or a class for expanded clones.

>-|TRBJ1-4|many|TRBV20-1
TGCAGTGCTAGGGACAGCCGATCGGATGAAAAACTGTTTTTT
CSARDSRSDEKLFF
>-|TRBJ1-6|many|TRBV6-5
TGTGCCAGCAGTTACTCGAGATCTCGACATTTGGCACCCCTCCACTTT
CASSYSRSRHLAPLHF
>TRBD2|TRBJ2-1|few|TRBV20-1
TGCAGTGCTGGAACCGGGACTAGCGGGGGAAGGGGGCAGTTCTTC
CSAGTGTSGGRGQFF
>-|TRBJ2-3|few|TRBV27
TGTGCCAGCAGTTTGGTCCTTTCCACAGATACGCAGTATTTT
CASSLVLSTDTQYF
>-|TRBJ1-5|many|TRBV6-2/TRBV6-3
TGTGCCAGCAGTTTCCTCACGACTCCCTTTAGCAATCAGCCCCAGCATTTT
CASSFLTTPFSNQPQHF
>-|TRBJ1-5|few|TRBV2
TGTGCCAGCAGTGAGGGCAGGGTCAGCAATCAGCCCCAGCATTTT
CASSEGRVSNQPQHF
>-|TRBJ2-2|many|TRBV7-2
TGTGCCAGCAGCTTCGGGACCCCAGGAATTCGGGGGGAGCTGTTTTTT
CASSFGTPGIRGELFF
>-|TRBJ1-6|many|TRBV28
TGTGCCACCGCTCTTGGACGGGGTAATTCACCCCTCCACTTT
CATALGRGNSPLHF
>TRBD1|TRBJ2-3|many|TRBV28
TGTGCCAGCAGTTTATTCCCCTCAGGACAGGGCACAGATACGCAGTATTTT
CASSLFPSGQGTDTQYF
>-|TRBJ2-5|-|TRBV29-1
TGCAGCGTTGATTCAGCGCAAGAGACCCAGTACTTC
CSVDSAQETQYF
>-|TRBJ1-4|many|TRBV7-2
TGTGCCAGCAGCTTAGTAGGGGACACATATGGGGCTGGAAAACTGTTTTTT
CASSLVGDTYGAGKLFF
>-|TRBJ1-1|-|TRBV5-1
TGCGCCAGCAGAAGGGGGAGGAACACTGAAGCTTTCTTT
CASRRGRNTEAFF
>-|TRBJ1-1|many|TRBV6-2/TRBV6-3
TGTGCCAGCAGTTACCTAGGACAGAACACTGAAGCTTTCTTT
CASSYLGQNTEAFF
>TRBD1|TRBJ2-1|many|TRBV7-9
TGTGCCAGCAGCGGACCGGGACAGGGGACCTACAATGAGCAGTTCTTC
CASSGPGQGTYNEQFF
>-|TRBJ1-1|many|TRBV28
TGTGCCAGCAGTTTGCAGGGAACTGAAGCTTTCTTT
CASSLQGTEAFF
>-|TRBJ1-5|many|TRBV19
TGTGCCAGTAGCCAGACCGCAAATAGGGGCAATCAGCCCCAGCATTTT
CASSQTANRGNQPQHF
>-|TRBJ1-2|many|TRBV2
TGTGCCAGCAGTTTACCGGGGTACGGCGTCTATGGCTACACCTTC
CASSLPGYGVYGYTF
>-|TRBJ2-5|many|TRBV2
TGTGCCAGCAGCGGGACGCAGGGGGAGACCCAGTACTTC
CASSGTQGETQYF
>TRBD2|TRBJ2-7|many|TRBV7-8
TGTGCCAGCAGCTTAGCTCGACTAGCGGGGGTGAACTACGAGCAGTACTTC
CASSLARLAGVNYEQYF
>TRBD1|TRBJ2-1|many|TRBV5-8
TGTGCCAGCAGCCATGGGACAGCCAGGAGGAATGAGCAGTTCTTC
CASSHGTARRNEQFF
>-|TRBJ1-6|many|TRBV28
TGTGCCAGCATCGGGGCTCTCGGTTCACCCCTCCACTTT
CASIGALGSPLHF
>-|TRBJ2-5|many|TRBV7-3
TGTGCCAGCAGCTCCCAGGGTTTCGGGACCCAGTACTTC
CASSSQGFGTQYF
>-|TRBJ1-1|few|TRBV29-1
TGCAGCGCAGTCAACACTGAAGCTTTCTTT
CSAVNTEAFF
>-|TRBJ1-1|many|TRBV5-1
TGCGCCAGCAGCGTTGAGGGGAGGGACACTGAAGCTTTCTTT
CASSVEGRDTEAFF
>TRBD1|TRBJ1-5|many|TRBV6-1
TGTGCCAGCAGTCCAGGACAGGTTATTCCCAATCAGCCCCAGCATTTT
CASSPGQVIPNQPQHF
>-|TRBJ1-1|many|TRBV6-1
TGTGCCAGCAGTGAATTACCTAACACTGAAGCTTTCTTT
CASSELPNTEAFF
>TRBD1|TRBJ1-6|many|TRBV7-2
TGTGCCAGCAGCTTAGCGCAAGGGGGCCTCGCAGTCGTCCACTTT
CASSLAQGGLAVVHF
>TRBD2|TRBJ2-5|many|TRBV20-1
TGCAGTGCTACTGGGACTAGCGGGACCAGGGAGACCCAGTACTTC
CSATGTSGTRETQYF
>TRBD1|TRBJ1-2|many|TRBV7-2
TGTGCCAGCAGCTTAGAAGGCCAGGGGGCGCCTGGCTACACCTTC
CASSLEGQGAPGYTF
>TRBD2|TRBJ2-5|many|TRBV18
TGTGCCAGCAGTAGCGGGGTACAAGAGACCCAGTACTTC
CASSSGVQETQYF
>TRBD1|TRBJ1-1|many|TRBV15
TGTGCCACCAGCAGTGGCCCAGGGGGAAACACTGAAGCTTTCTTT
CATSSGPGGNTEAFF
>-|TRBJ2-1|-|TRBV4-3
TGCGCCAGCAGCCTCCGTTGGGCAGACAATGAGCAGTTCTTC
CASSLRWADNEQFF
>TRBD1|TRBJ2-5|few|TRBV5-1
TGCGCCAGCAGTGGAGGGACAGGGGGCTGGACTATAGAGACCCAGTACTTC
CASSGGTGGWTIETQYF
>TRBD2|TRBJ2-1|few|TRBV20-1
TGCAGTGCTGCCCCGCCTAGCGGCGCACCCTACAATGAGCAGTTCTTC
CSAAPPSGAPYNEQFF
>-|TRBJ2-5|many|TRBV7-2
TGTGCCAGCACCCTAACCCTAACAGACCAAGAGACCCAGTACTTC
CASTLTLTDQETQYF
>-|TRBJ1-1|many|TRBV15
TGTGCCACCAGCAGCCCTCTGATAGCGCGAAGGAACACTGAAGCTTTCTTT
CATSSPLIARRNTEAFF
>-|TRBJ1-1|many|TRBV19
TGTGCCAGTAATCGTCCGGGGATTCTATCCAACACTGAAGCTTTCTTT
CASNRPGILSNTEAFF
>TRBD2|TRBJ2-3|many|TRBV20-1
TGCAGTGCTAGAGGACTAGCGGTAGACCACCGAAGCACAGATACGCAGTATTTT
CSARGLAVDHRSTDTQYF
>TRBD1|TRBJ2-4|many|TRBV28
TGTGCCAGCAGTTACCGGGGACAGAAAAACATTCAGTACTTC
CASSYRGQKNIQYF
>-|TRBJ1-1|many|TRBV6-6
TGTGCCAGCTTCACTGGAGGCAGGGCTGAAGCTTTCTTT
CASFTGGRAEAFF
>-|TRBJ1-2|many|TRBV7-2
TGTGCCAGCAGCTTATTCCAGAGTAACTATGGCTACACCTTC
CASSLFQSNYGYTF